One sample yielded the 31 T cell receptor beta chains listed below, sequenced in a study of blood T cell repertoires in COVID-19. Here immunoSEQ multiplex PCR was the method, and the copy in TCRdb shows in-frame clones only, minus some. This table has about 74,000 clones, about 90% appearing once. The sequenced material came from peripheral blood. These receptors all stem from an elderly woman with active or convalescent COVID-19.

The chain carries TRBV7-9 and TRBJ1-5, with D possibly TRBD1 on 5 matching bases. The V end was cut by 5 bases, the J end by 7 bases, with 15 bases between. The CDR3 has 14 amino acids. Germline loops: CDR1 SEHNR, CDR2 FQNEAQ (reference sequence). The CDR3 DNA reads as TGTGCCAGCAGCCCCTCGACAGTGGCACAGCCCCAGCATTTT. Protein: CASSPSTVAQPQHF.

V and J are TRBV19 and TRBJ1-5; 7 nucleotides line up with TRBD1. CDR1 and CDR2 (germline): LNHDA, SQIVND (reference sequence). The CDR3 is 21 residues long. The trim removed 5 bases at V and 0 bases at J, leaving 22 bases unmatched. The chain's CDR3 is CASSRRGDSRLSLYSNQPQHF. The DNA of the CDR3 is TGTGCCAGTAGTCGGAGAGGGGACAGCCGGTTGAGTCTATATAGCAATCAGCCCCAGCATTTT.

This clone is a singleton in its sample. The chain is built from TRBV25-1 and TRBJ2-2; the D gene is possibly TRBD1 (6 bases). Germline CDR1 is MGHDK and CDR2 is SYGVNS. V was shortened by 3 bases and J by 3 bases, with 11 bases between the two germline ends. The CDR3 extends over 15 amino acids. For the CDR3, the DNA is TGTGCCAGCAGTGATCCGGGACATCACACCGGGGAGCTGTTTTTT. Translation: CASSDPGHHTGELFF.

The chain combines TRBV5-1 with TRBJ1-5, with TRBD1 matching over 8 bases. Germline V gene data show CDR1 as SGHRS and CDR2 as YFSETQ. CDR3 length: 15 amino acids. V lost 5 bases to trimming and J lost 2 bases; unmatched junction nucleotides: 6. The CDR3 DNA sequence: TGCGCCAGCAGACCGACAGGGGTGGGCAATCAGCCCCAGCATTTT. This gives the protein CASRPTGVGNQPQHF.

V usage is TRBV5-5 and J usage is TRBJ2-7, with 10 bases identical to TRBD1. Germline loops: CDR1 SGHKS, CDR2 YYEKEE (reference sequence). The V and J ends lost 3 bases and 0 bases, in that order; junction bases with no gene match: 6. The CDR3 sequence is 16 residues long. The CDR3 DNA reads as TGTGCCAGCAGCTGGGGGACAGGGGAACCCTCCTACGAGCAGTACTTC. Encoded protein: CASSWGTGEPSYEQYF.

V gene TRBV5-1 combines with J gene TRBJ2-7; weak D call: TRBD1 (5 bases). The length of the CDR3 is 16 residues. Germline-derived CDR1 and CDR2 are SGHRS and YFSETQ. Between the trimmed V and J ends, which lost 0 bases and 3 bases, there was a span of 16 bases. The CDR3 nucleotides read TGCGCCAGCAGCTTGGGACAGCTCAATTCCCGCTACGAGCAGTACTTC. Residues: CASSLGQLNSRYEQYF. The full variable domain, in which reference TRBV5-1 and TRBJ2-7 provide the parts outside the CDR3, is KAGVTQTPRYLIKTRGQQVTLSCSPISGHRSVSWYQQTPGQGLQFLFEYFSETQRNKGNFPGRFSGRQFSNSRSEMNVSTLELGDSALYLCASSLGQLNSRYEQYFGPGTRLTVT.

This chain joins TRBV3-1 (or the pseudogene TRBV3-2) and TRBJ1-1, with D maybe TRBD1 (6 bases). Germline assignment: CDR1 LGHDT and CDR2 YNNKEL (reference sequence). V lost 3 bases, J lost 0 bases, and 11 bases lay in between. The CDR3 runs to 15 residues. The CDR3 spells CASSHNRVMNTEAFF. The DNA for the CDR3 is TGTGCCAGCAGCCACAACAGGGTCATGAACACTGAAGCTTTCTTT.

The CDR3 spells CASSFQGHYNEQFF. DNA of the CDR3: TGTGCCAGCAGCTTTCAGGGGCATTACAATGAGCAGTTCTTC. The chain has TRBV9 and TRBJ2-1, with TRBD1 as a possible D gene (6 bases). Per the germline V gene, CDR1 is SGDLS and CDR2 is YYNGEE. The CDR3 runs 14 residues. The V end lost 4 bases, the J end lost 4 bases, and 12 bases lay between the germline ends.

The rearrangement links TRBV27 to TRBJ1-2; 8 positions agree with TRBD1. V was pared by 6 bases and J by 7 bases, with 7 bases of the junction left unmatched. The CDR3 spans 13 residues. Germline-derived CDR1 and CDR2 are MNHEY and SMNVEV (reference sequence). The CDR3, as DNA: TGTGCCAGCAGAGAGACAGGGGTCGGTGGCTACACCTTC. Translated, it gives CASRETGVGGYTF.

The chain links TRBV24-1 to TRBJ2-3; the match to TRBD1 covers 12 bases. Germline CDR1 and CDR2: KGHDR and SFDVKD. The CDR3 contains 14 residues. V shed 9 bases and J 6 bases; nucleotides not matched to a gene: 6. The CDR3 sequence is CATSGTGGLDTQYF. In nucleotides, the CDR3 is TGTGCCACCTCTGGGACAGGGGGCCTCGATACGCAGTATTTT.

The CDR3 DNA reads TGCGCCAGCTCCCTCGGGGACACTGAAGCTTTCTTT. Protein product: CASSLGDTEAFF. The chain joins TRBV10-2 to TRBJ1-1, with D hard to call. CDR3 size: 12 residues. V dropped 8 bases and J dropped 3 bases, with 10 bases sitting between them. Germline V CDR1 and CDR2: WSHSY, SAAADI.

This clone was recorded a few times. The chain is built from TRBV12-5 and TRBJ2-7, with TRBD2 matching over 7 bases. The V gene's germline CDR1 is LGHNT and CDR2 FRNRAP. The CDR3 covers 12 residues. J gave up 4 bases and V 8 bases, and 5 bases lay outside the gene matches. For the CDR3, the DNA is TGTGCTAGTTCTCGCGGGGGTTACGAGCAGTACTTC. The encoded protein is CASSRGGYEQYF. The full variable domain, its missing parts supplied by reference TRBV12-5 and TRBJ2-7, is DARVTQTPRHKVTEMGQEVTMRCQPILGHNTVFWYRQTMMQGLELLAYFRNRAPLDDSGMPKDRFSAEMPDATLATLKIQPSEPRDSAVYFCASSRGGYEQYFGPGTRLTVT.

The chain carries TRBV5-1 and TRBJ2-1; maybe TRBD2 (5 bases). The CDR3 is made up of 13 amino acids. Looked up from germline, CDR1 is SGHRS and CDR2 is YFSETQ. The germline V and J ends were trimmed by 1 base and 10 bases, with 12 bases remaining between them. DNA of the CDR3: TGCGCCAGCAGCTTGAACGGGGAGCCAGAGCAGTTCTTC. Translated: CASSLNGEPEQFF.

The chain employs TRBV24-1 and TRBJ2-7, with D maybe TRBD2 (5 bases). The CDR3 covers 13 residues. The V gene's germline CDR1 is KGHDR and CDR2 SFDVKD. V lost 3 bases and J 7 bases, leaving 12 bases between the germline ends. The CDR3 region is CATSDPGGEEQYF. In nucleotides, the CDR3 is TGTGCCACCAGTGATCCGGGTGGGGAGGAGCAGTACTTC.

This clone was seen only once. V gene TRBV11-3 combines with J gene TRBJ2-1, with 14 bases identical to TRBD2. The trim removed 5 bases at V and 3 bases at J, leaving 3 bases unmatched. Per germline, CDR1 SGHNT and CDR2 YENEEA. This CDR3 is 16 amino acids long. The CDR3: CASSTGTSGSYNEQFF. The CDR3 nucleotides are TGTGCCAGCAGCACCGGGACTAGCGGGAGCTACAATGAGCAGTTCTTC.

The chain recombines TRBV2 with TRBJ1-1; 7 nucleotides match TRBD1. V lost 6 bases and J lost 4; bases outside the gene matches: 5. The CDR3 totals 13 residues. CDR1 and CDR2 (germline): SNHLY, FYNNEI. The CDR3, as DNA: TGTGCCAGCAGGGACAGGTGGGGCACTGAAGCTTTCTTT. Amino acids: CASRDRWGTEAFF.

The chain combines TRBV6-2 or TRBV6-3 with TRBJ1-2, with D maybe TRBD1 (6 bases). Germline V gene data show CDR1 as MNHEY and CDR2 as SVGEGT. The CDR3 sequence is 17 residues long. The V end was cut by 6 bases, the J end by 3 bases, with 23 bases between. CDR3 amino acids: CASSYSLETGTYYGYTF. CDR3 bases: TGTGCCAGCAGCTATTCCCTAGAAACAGGGACCTACTATGGCTACACCTTC.

The chain uses TRBV11-2 and TRBJ2-2; weak D call: TRBD2 (7 bases). Per the germline V gene, CDR1 is SGHAT and CDR2 is FQNNGV. The CDR3 loop spans 17 amino acids. V lost 8 bases, J lost 5 bases, and 24 bases lay in between. CDR3 nucleotides: TGTGCCAGCTCCCTTACCCTCCGGGGGGCAAGGACCGGGGAGCTGTTTTTT. The encoded protein is CASSLTLRGARTGELFF.

The chain has TRBV13 and TRBJ1-2, with 7 bases lining up with TRBD1. Germline CDR1 and CDR2: PRHDT and FYEKMQ (reference sequence). This CDR3 has 14 amino acids. V shed 1 base, J shed 5 bases, and the junction held 4 bases outside the gene matches. The CDR3 DNA reads as TGTGCCAGCAGCTTAGATAGGGGGCAGTATGGCTACACCTTC. As protein: CASSLDRGQYGYTF.

V usage is TRBV7-2 and J usage is TRBJ2-3, with D perhaps matching TRBD2 (6 bases). CDR1 SGHTA and CDR2 FQGNSA come from the germline V gene. V shed 8 bases and J shed 2 bases, with 14 bases lying between them. The CDR3 totals 14 residues. CDR3 bases: TGTGCCAGCGGAGCGGGCTCTCACACAGATACGCAGTATTTT. Encoded protein: CASGAGSHTDTQYF.

This clone occurred once. V and J are TRBV27 and TRBJ2-5, with 9 positions matching TRBD2. CDR3 length: 16 residues. From germline, CDR1 is MNHEY and CDR2 SMNVEV (reference sequence). V lost 6 bases and J lost 5; bases outside the gene matches: 13. The CDR3 spells CASSYGIAGVRETQYF. CDR3 sequence (DNA): TGTGCCAGCAGCTATGGAATAGCGGGAGTCCGGGAGACCCAGTACTTC.

The gene calls are TRBV4-3 and TRBJ1-2, with 9 bases matching TRBD1. The J segment lost 8 bases and the V segment lost 4 bases, leaving 11 bases of the junction unmatched. The CDR3 is 15 amino acids. Germline-derived CDR1 and CDR2 are LGHNA and YSLEER. CDR3 amino acids: CASSPGDRVVSGYTF. The CDR3 nucleotides read TGCGCCAGCAGCCCGGGGGACAGGGTGGTCTCCGGCTACACCTTC.

The rearrangement links TRBV5-1 to TRBJ1-1, with D hard to call. V lost 4 bases, J lost 0 bases, and 13 bases lay in between. CDR1 and CDR2 from the germline V gene are SGHRS and YFSETQ. The CDR3 covers 15 residues. CDR3 residues: CASSGSGGMNTEAFF. For the CDR3, the DNA is TGCGCCAGCAGCGGATCAGGAGGCATGAACACTGAAGCTTTCTTT.

The V and J genes are TRBV4-1 and TRBJ2-7; possible D gene TRBD1, 5 bases. The germline V and J ends were trimmed by 4 bases and 1 base, with 8 bases remaining between them. The length of the CDR3 is 13 residues. Germline lookup yields CDR1 MGHRA and CDR2 YSYEKL. The CDR3 loop reads CASSLTGSYEQYF. The DNA of the CDR3 is TGCGCCAGCAGCCTTACAGGATCCTACGAGCAGTACTTC.

The genes are TRBV7-8 and TRBJ1-3; 12 bases agree with TRBD1. The CDR3 contains 17 residues. V dropped 3 bases and J dropped 0; count of bases not matched to a gene: 3. Germline CDR1 SGHVS, CDR2 FQNEAQ. CDR3 coding DNA: TGTGCCAGCAGCTTGGGACAGGGGGCCATCTCTGGAAACACCATATATTTT. Translated, it gives CASSLGQGAISGNTIYF.

The CDR3 coding sequence is TGTGCCAGCAGCTTAAGCGGGGACTCTTACGAGCAGTACTTC. Protein: CASSLSGDSYEQYF. The J gene is TRBJ2-7, the V gene TRBV11-3, with TRBD2 identical over 7 bases. The ends lost 2 bases at V and 4 bases at J; junction bases unmatched: 5. Germline-derived CDR1 and CDR2 are SGHNT and YENEEA. The CDR3 has 14 amino acids.

The rearrangement uses TRBV6-5 and TRBJ2-7; TRBD1 matches at 10 bases. The trim removed 6 bases at V and 3 bases at J, leaving 5 bases unmatched. Per the germline V gene, CDR1 is MNHEY and CDR2 is SVGAGI. The CDR3 totals 14 residues. CDR3 bases: TGTGCCAGCAGCCGGGACAGGGGAGTCTACGAGCAGTACTTC. The encoded protein is CASSRDRGVYEQYF.

The chain is built from TRBV19 and TRBJ1-1, with D possibly TRBD1 on 5 matching bases. V lost 4 bases to trimming and J lost 11 bases, with 17 bases between them. The germline gives CDR1 LNHDA, CDR2 SQIVND (reference sequence). The CDR3 has 13 amino acids. CDR3 in DNA: TGTGCCAGTAGTACCAGACAGCCTGGAGGGGCTTTCTTT. Translated, it gives CASSTRQPGGAFF.

This clone was seen only a few times. CDR3 sequence reads: CASSFDRGRTDTQYF. For the CDR3, the DNA is TGTGCCAGCAGCTTCGACAGGGGGCGGACAGATACGCAGTATTTT. V gene TRBV5-4 combines with J gene TRBJ2-3; TRBD1 agrees at 10 bases. The ends lost 2 bases at V and 3 bases at J; junction bases unmatched: 3. This CDR3 has 15 amino acids. Germline V CDR1 and CDR2: SGHNT, YYREEE (reference sequence).

The rearrangement uses TRBV12-5 and TRBJ2-2; TRBD2 is a possible D gene (6 bases). The CDR3 has 14 residues. Trimming shortened V by 11 bases and J by 7 bases, and 20 bases separated the two germline ends. CDR1 is LGHNT, CDR2 FRNRAP, per germline. CDR3 sequence: CAPTLAVEGGELFF. The DNA for the CDR3 is TGTGCTCCGACCTTAGCGGTGGAGGGCGGGGAGCTGTTTTTT.

This chain joins TRBV3-1 (or the pseudogene TRBV3-2) and TRBJ1-1; possibly TRBD1 for D (6 bases). This CDR3 is built from 14 residues. V was shortened by 0 bases and J by 7 bases, with 12 bases between the two germline ends. Germline V gives CDR1 LGHDT, CDR2 YNNKEL (reference sequence). The CDR3 DNA sequence: TGTGCCAGCAGCCAAGAGGCGGGGGCTATTGAAGCTTTCTTT. Translation gives CASSQEAGAIEAFF.